The following is a T cell receptor (beta chain) sequence with its context. As yet, its antigen is unknown. The CDR3 length is 17 residues. The V end lost 10 bases, the J end lost 2 bases, and 21 bases lay between the germline ends. The data were obtained in a study of T cell repertoires in cytomegalovirus infection. Study overall: Public TCR beta signatures indicated both CMV infection and matching HLA type.

From the reads, TCRdb called clonotypes with MiXCR, one entry per CDR3 protein. Seen here are about 680,000 distinct CDR3 sequences, approximately 24% observed once, and the top ten hold around 8%. Points from the study as a whole: It was HLA-C-restricted CMV-specific TCR beta clonotypes that dominated the response ex vivo. Adding up the frequency of public TCR beta families identified people who carried CMV plus the relevant HLA.

V and J are TRBV23-1 and TRBJ2-6; D perhaps matches TRBD1 (6 bases). TRBV23-1 is given ORF status, its function remaining uncertain. Sequenced input: CD8+ T cells from PBMCs. This clonotype originated in a human donor in good health (CMV status not recorded). Some clones in this sample may be carry-over from other donors' samples. The CDR3 reads CANTDSPNTPGANVLTF. For the CDR3, the DNA is TGCGCCAATACGGACAGTCCTAACACCCCTGGGGCCAACGTCCTGACTTTC.